A selection of T cell receptor beta chains follows, all from one sample in a study of STAT5B mutations in CD4+ large granular lymphocyte leukemia. TCRdb's table, derived via immunoSEQ multiplex PCR, lists solely in-frame clones and lacks some. The sample contains 25,000 to 35,000 clones, 78% of which appear only once. Sequencing was performed on CD4+ T cells from blood buffy coats. The source is a human donor in good health. Each CDR3 is given with its conserved first and last residue. A D gene is named only where the DNA matches it firmly. Clone size, where shown, is once, few, many, or a class for clones that have expanded.

V gene	J gene	clone size	D gene	CDR3 protein	CDR3 DNA
TRBV11-2	TRBJ2-7	NA	NA	CASSPSPGFSSYEQYF	TGTGCCAGCAGTCCGTCTCCAGGGTTCAGCTCCTACGAGCAGTACTTC
TRBV18	TRBJ2-7	few	NA	CASSPPGSSYEQYF	TGTGCCAGCTCACCACCCGGCAGCTCCTACGAGCAGTACTTC
TRBV4-2	TRBJ2-2	once	NA	CASSPLDGRDTGELFF	TGTGCCAGCAGCCCTTTGGATGGGCGTGATACCGGGGAGCTGTTTTTT
TRBV10-3	TRBJ1-1	few	NA	CAISSGTEAFF	TGTGCCATCAGTTCCGGGACAGAAGCTTTCTTT
TRBV25-1	TRBJ1-3	NA	TRBD1	CASSAIPDRGSGNTIYF	TGTGCCAGCAGTGCGATCCCGGACAGGGGCTCTGGAAACACCATATATTTT
TRBV5-5	TRBJ2-5	NA	NA	CASSWDGLETQYF	TGTGCCAGCAGCTGGGATGGTTTGGAGACCCAGTACTTC
TRBV9	TRBJ2-2	few	TRBD1	CASSVDPGQGNTGELFF	TGTGCCAGCAGCGTAGACCCGGGACAGGGGAACACCGGGGAGCTGTTTTTT
TRBV7-8	TRBJ2-5	NA	TRBD1	CASSLMDRNLQETQYF	TGTGCCAGCAGCTTAATGGACAGGAACCTCCAAGAGACCCAGTACTTC
TRBV7-8	TRBJ2-7	NA	TRBD2	CASSSRREGGYEQYF	TGTGCCAGCAGCTCCCGGCGGGAGGGGGGCTACGAGCAGTACTTC
TRBV7-2	TRBJ2-7	NA	TRBD1	CASSAYRGPYEQYF	TGTGCCAGCAGCGCGTACAGGGGGCCGTACGAGCAGTACTTC
TRBV10-2	TRBJ1-5	NA	TRBD1	CASSEQGDQPQHF	TGCGCCAGCAGTGAACAGGGGGATCAGCCCCAGCATTTT
TRBV6-5	TRBJ1-3	NA	NA	CASSDGPRNTIYF	TGTGCCAGCAGTGACGGGCCCCGAAACACCATATATTTT
TRBV6-6	TRBJ1-5	NA	NA	CASTKGPDTSNQPQHF	TGTGCCAGCACTAAAGGACCTGACACGAGCAATCAGCCCCAGCATTTT
TRBV9	TRBJ1-2	NA	NA	CASSTDRGDFYGYTF	TGTGCCAGCAGCACCGATCGTGGGGATTTCTATGGCTACACCTTC
TRBV5-1	TRBJ2-7	NA	NA	CASSLETGYEQYF	TGCGCCAGCAGCCTCGAGACTGGCTACGAGCAGTACTTC
TRBV4-3	TRBJ2-1	NA	NA	CASSQNRDSLGDNEQFF	TGCGCCAGCAGCCAGAACCGGGACTCCCTCGGGGACAATGAGCAGTTCTTC
TRBV4-3	TRBJ2-1	NA	TRBD2	CASSQSSGGDYNEQFF	TGCGCCAGCAGCCAATCGAGCGGGGGAGACTACAATGAGCAGTTCTTC
TRBV7-2	TRBJ1-1	NA	TRBD1	CASSSEPGQGITEAFF	TGTGCCAGCAGCTCCGAACCGGGACAGGGGATCACTGAAGCTTTCTTT
TRBV9	TRBJ2-7	NA	NA	CASSGPPPSPEYF	TGTGCCAGCAGCGGGCCCCCCCCAAGTCCCGAGTACTTC
TRBV30	TRBJ1-5	NA	TRBD1	CAWSVQGAGQPQHF	TGTGCCTGGAGTGTACAGGGGGCAGGTCAGCCCCAGCATTTT
TRBV28	TRBJ2-6	NA	NA	CASSLTGTGANVLTF	TGTGCCAGCAGTCTAACAGGGACTGGGGCCAACGTCCTGACTTTC
TRBV30	TRBJ2-2	few	NA	CAWSAGSVPGELFF	TGTGCCTGGAGTGCAGGGTCCGTCCCCGGGGAGCTGTTTTTT